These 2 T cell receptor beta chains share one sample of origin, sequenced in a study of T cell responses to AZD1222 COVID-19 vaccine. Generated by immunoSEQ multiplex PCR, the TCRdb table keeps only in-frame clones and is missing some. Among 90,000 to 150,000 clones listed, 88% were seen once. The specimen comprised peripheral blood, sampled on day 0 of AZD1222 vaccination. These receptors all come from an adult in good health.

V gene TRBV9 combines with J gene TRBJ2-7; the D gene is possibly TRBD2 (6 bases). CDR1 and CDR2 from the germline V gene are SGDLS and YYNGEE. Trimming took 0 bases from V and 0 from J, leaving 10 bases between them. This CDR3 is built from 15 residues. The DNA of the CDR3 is TGTGCCAGCAGCGTAGGGGACGGGAGCTCCTACGAGCAGTACTTC. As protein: CASSVGDGSSYEQYF.

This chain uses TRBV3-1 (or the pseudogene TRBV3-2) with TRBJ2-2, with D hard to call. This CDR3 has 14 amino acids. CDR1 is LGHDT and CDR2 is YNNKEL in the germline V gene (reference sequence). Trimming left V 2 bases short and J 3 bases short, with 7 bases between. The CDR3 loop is CASSQLQHTGELFF. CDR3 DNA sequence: TGTGCCAGCAGCCAACTTCAGCACACCGGGGAGCTGTTTTTT.